The 26 T cell receptor beta chains presented below share a single source sample, sequenced in a study of T cells in localized non-small cell lung cancer. Data came from immunoSEQ multiplex PCR; TCRdb stores just in-frame clones and leaves some out. The data hold around 24,000 clones, with 80% to 85% observed a single time. This material consisted of PBMCs, taken before any cancer treatment. The receptors come from a man between 40 and 70 years old with stage II lung adenocarcinoma.

The rearrangement links TRBV5-5 to TRBJ2-2; the D is unclear. CDR1 is SGHKS and CDR2 is YYEKEE in the germline V gene (reference sequence). The CDR3 is 16 residues long. V was trimmed by 0 bases and J by 0 bases, leaving 9 bases between them. CDR3 region: CASSLEVLANTGELFF. The CDR3 DNA sequence: TGTGCCAGCAGCTTGGAGGTGCTAGCGAACACCGGGGAGCTGTTTTTT.

This clone was counted once. The chain combines TRBV10-3 with TRBJ1-1, with TRBD1 identical over 8 bases. V trimming: 7 bases; J trimming: 4 bases; junction bases outside the gene matches: 5. Germline values: CDR1 ENHRY, CDR2 SYGVKD. The CDR3 contains 13 residues. CDR3 bases: TGTGCCATCACCCCAGGGGGCAGCACTGAAGCTTTCTTT. This translates into CAITPGGSTEAFF.

The chain links TRBV10-3 to TRBJ1-5, with 7 bases aligning to TRBD1. Trimming cost V 4 bases and J 7 bases; bases outside gene matches: 10. Germline CDR1 and CDR2: ENHRY and SYGVKD. The length of the CDR3 is 15 residues. The CDR3 coding sequence is TGTGCCATCAGTGGATCGGGACAGTGGGACCAGCCCCAGCATTTT. It specifies CAISGSGQWDQPQHF.

The chain links TRBV7-2 to TRBJ2-5; 7 bases are shared with TRBD1. There are 15 residues in the CDR3. With 5 bases clipped from V and 2 bases from J, the junction kept 8 bases outside the gene matches. CDR1 and CDR2 from the germline V gene are SGHTA and FQGNSA. CDR3 sequence reads: CASSLLWGQQETQYF. The CDR3 DNA follows: TGTGCCAGCAGCCTCCTTTGGGGACAGCAAGAGACCCAGTACTTC. Looking up the rest from reference TRBV7-2 and TRBJ2-5 gives the full variable domain: GAGVSQSPSNKVTEKGKDVELRCDPISGHTALYWYRQSLGQGLEFLIYFQGNSAPDKSGLPSDRFSAERTGGSVSTLTIQRTQQEDSAVYLCASSLLWGQQETQYFGPGTRLLVL.

Points on this clone: Within the sample, other DNA sequences also encode this same CDR3. The chain recombines TRBV2 with TRBJ1-5, with D uncertain. This CDR3 has 13 residues. Germline values: CDR1 SNHLY, CDR2 FYNNEI. Trimming cost V 4 bases and J 0 bases, with 4 bases left between them. DNA of the CDR3: TGTGCCAGCAGTGCGAATAGCAATCAGCCCCAGCATTTT. Translated: CASSANSNQPQHF.

The chain uses TRBV10-3 and TRBJ2-3; D is tentatively TRBD1 or TRBD2 (5 bases each). Trimming removed 10 bases at V and 4 bases at J, with 27 bases between. CDR3 length: 17 residues. The germline V gene encodes CDR1 ENHRY and CDR2 SYGVKD. CDR3 DNA: TGTGCCACCGCGCCTTGGGGAGTTAGTTCGGGGCCAGATACGCAGTATTTT. It codes for CATAPWGVSSGPDTQYF.

The DNA for the CDR3 is TGTGCCAGCAGTGTCGACACGGCTGGCAGCAATCAGCCCCAGCATTTT. Protein: CASSVDTAGSNQPQHF. The V gene is TRBV2, the J gene TRBJ1-5; D ambiguous. The CDR3 consists of 16 residues. Germline V lookup: CDR1 SNHLY, CDR2 FYNNEI. V gave up 4 bases and J gave up 1 base, with 14 bases separating them.

The chain recombines TRBV5-6 with TRBJ2-5, with 9 bases fitting TRBD2. Germline lookup yields CDR1 SGHDT and CDR2 YYEEEE. The CDR3 loop spans 16 amino acids. V gave up 4 bases and J gave up 3 bases; unmatched junction bases: 10. The CDR3 is CASSLPFGGREETQYF. The DNA for the CDR3 is TGTGCCAGCAGCCTCCCATTCGGCGGGAGGGAAGAGACCCAGTACTTC.

The rearrangement links TRBV5-1 to TRBJ1-1; TRBD1 matches at 8 bases. Germline CDR1 SGHRS, CDR2 YFSETQ. CDR3 length: 14 amino acids. The junction had 8 bases not matched to a gene; V was cut back by 3 bases and J by 7 bases. The CDR3 sequence is CASSYWTGKYEAFF. The CDR3 DNA reads TGCGCCAGCAGCTACTGGACAGGGAAATATGAAGCTTTCTTT.

The chain combines TRBV4-1 with TRBJ2-3; tentatively, D is TRBD2 (7 bases). This CDR3 region has 15 residues. The germline V and J ends were trimmed by 0 bases and 2 bases, with 9 bases remaining between them. The germline V gene encodes CDR1 MGHRA and CDR2 YSYEKL. CDR3 in DNA: TGCGCCAGCAGCCAAGAGCGGGGGCACACAGATACGCAGTATTTT. It codes for CASSQERGHTDTQYF.

The chain uses TRBV18 and TRBJ1-4; D unresolved. The CDR3 length is 12 residues. The V end lost 2 bases, the J end lost 7 bases, and 5 bases lay between the germline ends. Germline CDR1 reads KGHSH; CDR2 reads LQKENI. CDR3 DNA sequence: TGTGCCAGCTCACCAACATCTGAAAAACTGTTTTTT. Translating it yields CASSPTSEKLFF.

Comments on this clone: The conserved closing phenylalanine or tryptophan is absent in this CDR3, likely reflecting a read error. The chain recombines TRBV6-6 with TRBJ1-1; 7 positions agree with TRBD1. The germline V gene encodes CDR1 MNHNY and CDR2 SVGAGI (reference sequence). Trimming cost V 5 bases and J 3 bases; bases outside gene matches: 0. This CDR3 spans 12 amino acids. The CDR3 here is CASSGTDTEAFL. CDR3 nucleotide sequence: TGTGCCAGCAGTGGGACAGACACTGAAGCTTTCCTT.

The chain couples TRBV10-1 to TRBJ2-1, with D hard to call. Germline V gene data show CDR1 as WNHNN and CDR2 as SYGVQD (reference sequence). V lost 6 bases, J lost 8 bases, and 20 bases lay in between. There are 15 residues in the CDR3. CDR3 nucleotide sequence: TGCGCCAGCAGCCTGAGTAGGATCGGATTTGATGAGCAGTTCTTC. Its translation is CASSLSRIGFDEQFF.

The chain recombines TRBV5-1 with TRBJ2-3, with TRBD1 identical over 7 bases. V shed 7 bases, J shed 0 bases, and the junction held 8 bases outside the gene matches. Germline V CDR1 and CDR2: SGHRS, YFSETQ. This CDR3 region has 15 residues. The CDR3 bases are TGCGCCAGCCGATCAACAGGGGCTAGCACAGATACGCAGTATTTT. Its translation is CASRSTGASTDTQYF.

V gene TRBV5-5 combines with J gene TRBJ2-3; D may be TRBD2 (5 bases). Trimming left V 4 bases short and J 2 bases short, with 17 bases between. Germline V gene lookup returns CDR1 SGHKS and CDR2 YYEKEE (reference sequence). The CDR3 totals 16 residues. The CDR3 bases are TGTGCCAGCAGCCAAGGACTCAATGATTACACAGATACGCAGTATTTT. Translating it yields CASSQGLNDYTDTQYF.

The chain combines TRBV19 with TRBJ2-2, with D possibly TRBD1 on 5 matching bases. The V end lost 7 bases, the J end lost 5 bases, and 17 bases lay between the germline ends. CDR1 LNHDA and CDR2 SQIVND come from the germline V gene (reference sequence). The CDR3 contains 15 residues. The CDR3 loop is CASTSGTRVTGELFF. The CDR3 DNA follows: TGTGCCAGTACATCGGGCACCAGGGTTACCGGGGAGCTGTTTTTT.

This clone has more than one count but fewer than ten. V and J are TRBV30 and TRBJ1-5; the match to TRBD1 covers 9 bases. Germline assignment: CDR1 GTSNPN and CDR2 SVGIG (reference sequence). The CDR3 totals 14 residues. V lost 4 bases to trimming and J lost 5 bases; unmatched junction nucleotides: 6. The CDR3, as DNA: TGTGCCTGGATGCCGGGACAGGGCCATCAGCCCCAGCATTTT. This sequence encodes CAWMPGQGHQPQHF.

The chain joins TRBV9 to TRBJ1-3, with a possible D match to TRBD1 (5 bases). The germline CDR1 and CDR2 sequences are SGDLS and YYNGEE. Trimming took 0 bases from V and 0 from J, leaving 13 bases between them. The CDR3 is made up of 17 amino acids. The CDR3 DNA reads as TGTGCCAGCAGCGTAGATCCTGGGACCTTCTCTGGAAACACCATATATTTT. This gives the protein CASSVDPGTFSGNTIYF.

This clone was detected only a few times. The CDR3 DNA reads TGTGCCAGCAGCAGAGCGGGGGGGACCTACAATGAGCAGTTCTTC. Translation gives CASSRAGGTYNEQFF. This chain joins TRBV4-2 and TRBJ2-1, with 10 bases fitting TRBD2. This CDR3 region has 15 residues. The V and J ends lost 5 bases and 2 bases, in that order; junction bases with no gene match: 3. Germline values: CDR1 LGHNA, CDR2 YNFKEQ.

V is TRBV9 and J is TRBJ2-2; the match to TRBD2 covers 8 bases. The V gene end was trimmed by 0 bases and the J gene end by 7 bases; junction bases not matched to a gene: 8. The CDR3 has 16 residues. Germline V gene lookup returns CDR1 SGDLS and CDR2 YYNGEE. The CDR3 region is CASSVGGSGVIGELFF. CDR3 sequence (DNA): TGTGCCAGCAGCGTAGGAGGTAGCGGGGTGATCGGGGAGCTGTTTTTT. The full variable domain, with the rest looked up from reference TRBV9 and TRBJ2-2, is DSGVTQTPKHLITATGQRVTLRCSPRSGDLSVYWYQQSLDQGLQFLIQYYNGEERAKGNILERFSAQQFPDLHSELNLSSLELGDSALYFCASSVGGSGVIGELFFGEGSRLTVL.

This chain connects TRBV7-3 to TRBJ2-2; TRBD2 matches 8 bases. There are 16 residues in the CDR3. CDR1 is SGHTA and CDR2 is FQGTGA in the germline V gene. Germline trimming cut 5 bases from V and 1 base from J; bases unmatched to any gene: 6. CDR3 bases: TGTGCCAGCAGCCCGGGGAGCGGGGGGAACACCGGGGAGCTGTTTTTT. This sequence encodes CASSPGSGGNTGELFF.

This chain uses TRBV2 with TRBJ1-1, with D possibly TRBD1 on 6 matching bases. The germline gives CDR1 SNHLY, CDR2 FYNNEI. V was shortened by 11 bases and J by 1 base, with 20 bases between the two germline ends. CDR3 length: 15 residues. The CDR3 nucleotides are TGTGCCTCTTCTTTAAGACAGGCGTCGAACACTGAAGCTTTCTTT. Translation: CASSLRQASNTEAFF.

The rearrangement links TRBV6-6 to TRBJ1-1, with D possibly matching TRBD1 (6 bases). Trimming shortened V by 8 bases and J by 5 bases, and 12 bases separated the two germline ends. The germline V gene has CDR1 MNHNY and CDR2 SVGAGI (reference sequence). There are 12 residues in the CDR3. The CDR3 DNA is TGTGCCAGCGGGTACAGGGAGACTGAAGCTTTCTTT. Its protein is CASGYRETEAFF.

V is TRBV10-3 and J is TRBJ1-5; no clear D. Germline V gene lookup returns CDR1 ENHRY and CDR2 SYGVKD. V was clipped by 0 bases and J by 0 bases, with 6 bases between them. The CDR3 contains 15 residues. In DNA, the CDR3 is TGTGCCATCAGTGAGTCGAAAAGTAGCAATCAGCCCCAGCATTTT. Translating it yields CAISESKSSNQPQHF.

The chain combines TRBV4-2 with TRBJ2-7; D gene unclear. CDR3 length: 12 residues. Germline values: CDR1 LGHNA, CDR2 YNFKEQ. With 3 bases removed from V and 3 bases from J, the gap between germline ends came to 6 bases. CDR3 protein: CASSHGSYEQYF. CDR3 coding DNA: TGTGCCAGCAGCCATGGCAGCTACGAGCAGTACTTC.

This chain links TRBV7-8 with TRBJ2-2; TRBD2 aligns across 7 bases. The CDR3 length is 16 residues. Trimming cost V 0 bases and J 0 bases; bases outside gene matches: 1. Per germline, CDR1 SGHVS and CDR2 FQNEAQ. This chain's CDR3 is CASSLAGGSNTGELFF. Written as DNA, the CDR3 is TGTGCCAGCAGCTTAGCGGGAGGGTCGAACACCGGGGAGCTGTTTTTT. Full variable domain (rest looked up from reference TRBV7-8 and TRBJ2-2): GAGVSQSPRYKVAKRGQDVALRCDPISGHVSLFWYQQALGQGPEFLTYFQNEAQLDKSGLPSDRFFAERPEGSVSTLKIQRTQQEDSAVYLCASSLAGGSNTGELFFGEGSRLTVL.